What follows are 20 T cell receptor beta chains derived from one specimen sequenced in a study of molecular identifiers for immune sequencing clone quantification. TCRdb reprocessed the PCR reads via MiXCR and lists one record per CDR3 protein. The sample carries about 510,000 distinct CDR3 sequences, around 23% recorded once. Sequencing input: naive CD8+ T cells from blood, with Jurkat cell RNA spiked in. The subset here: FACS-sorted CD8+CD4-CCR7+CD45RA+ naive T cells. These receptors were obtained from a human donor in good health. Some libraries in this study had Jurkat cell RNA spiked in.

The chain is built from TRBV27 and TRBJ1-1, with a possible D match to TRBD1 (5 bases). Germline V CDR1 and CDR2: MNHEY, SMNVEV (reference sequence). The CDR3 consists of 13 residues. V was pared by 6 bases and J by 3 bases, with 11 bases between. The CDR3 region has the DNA TGTGCCAGCAGCTGGGGGTTCCACACTGAAGCTTTCTTT. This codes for CASSWGFHTEAFF.

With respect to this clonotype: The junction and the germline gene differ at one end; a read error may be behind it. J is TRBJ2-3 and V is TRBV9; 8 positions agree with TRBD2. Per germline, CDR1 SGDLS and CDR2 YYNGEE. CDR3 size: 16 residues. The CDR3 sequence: CASSVSGLAITDMQYF. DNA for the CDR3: TGTGCCAGCAGCGTATCCGGACTAGCCATCACAGATATGCAGTATTTT.

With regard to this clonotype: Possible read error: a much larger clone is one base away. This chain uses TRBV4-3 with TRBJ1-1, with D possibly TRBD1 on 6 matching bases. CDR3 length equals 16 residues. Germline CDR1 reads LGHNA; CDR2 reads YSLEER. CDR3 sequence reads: CASGQASRGTTTEAFF. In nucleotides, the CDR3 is TGCGCCAGCGGCCAAGCTTCTAGGGGGACGACGACTGAAGCTTTCTTT.

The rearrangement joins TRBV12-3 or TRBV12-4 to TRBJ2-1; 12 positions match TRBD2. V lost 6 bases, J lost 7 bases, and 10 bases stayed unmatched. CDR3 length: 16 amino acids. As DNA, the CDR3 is TGTGCCAGCAGAGATCCTAGCGGGGGGGGCGGAAATGAGCAGTTCTTC. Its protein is CASRDPSGGGGNEQFF.

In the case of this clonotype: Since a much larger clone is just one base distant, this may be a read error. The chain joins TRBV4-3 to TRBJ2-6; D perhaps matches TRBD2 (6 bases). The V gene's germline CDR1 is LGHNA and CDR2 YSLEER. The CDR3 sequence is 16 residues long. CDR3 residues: CASSPTWDSGANDLTF. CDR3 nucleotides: TGCGCCAGCAGCCCGACATGGGACTCTGGGGCCAACGACCTGACTTTC.

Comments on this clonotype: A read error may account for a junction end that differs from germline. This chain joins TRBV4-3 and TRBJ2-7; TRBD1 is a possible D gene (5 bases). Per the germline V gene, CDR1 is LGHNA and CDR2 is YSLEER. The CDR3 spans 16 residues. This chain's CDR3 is CASSQDTGYVSYEQHF. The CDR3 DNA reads TGCGCCAGCAGCCAAGATACAGGATACGTATCCTACGAGCAGCACTTC.

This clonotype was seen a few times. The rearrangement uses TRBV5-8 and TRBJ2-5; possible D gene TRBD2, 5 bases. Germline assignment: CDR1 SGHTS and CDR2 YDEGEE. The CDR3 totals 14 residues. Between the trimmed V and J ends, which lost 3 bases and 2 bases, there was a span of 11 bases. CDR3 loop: CASSSGKFQETQYF. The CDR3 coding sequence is TGTGCCAGCAGCTCCGGGAAATTTCAAGAGACCCAGTACTTC.

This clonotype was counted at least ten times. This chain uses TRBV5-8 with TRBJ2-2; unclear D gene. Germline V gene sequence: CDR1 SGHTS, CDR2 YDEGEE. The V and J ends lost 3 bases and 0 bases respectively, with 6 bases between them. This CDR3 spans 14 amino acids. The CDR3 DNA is TGTGCCAGCAGCTCGAACTCGAACACCGGGGAGCTGTTTTTT. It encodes CASSSNSNTGELFF.

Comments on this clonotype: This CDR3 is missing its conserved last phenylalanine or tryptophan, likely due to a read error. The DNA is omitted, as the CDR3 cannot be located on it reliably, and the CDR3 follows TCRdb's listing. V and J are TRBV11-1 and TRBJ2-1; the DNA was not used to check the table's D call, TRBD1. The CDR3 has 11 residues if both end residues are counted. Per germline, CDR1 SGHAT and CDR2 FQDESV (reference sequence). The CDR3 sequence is CASSSPERVFL.

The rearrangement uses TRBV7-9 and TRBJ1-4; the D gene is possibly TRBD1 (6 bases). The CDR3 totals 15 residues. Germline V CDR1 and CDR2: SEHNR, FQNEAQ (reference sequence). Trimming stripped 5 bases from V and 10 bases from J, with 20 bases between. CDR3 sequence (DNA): TGTGCCAGCAGCAACGACAGGAGCTACGCGGGAAAACTGTTTTTT. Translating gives CASSNDRSYAGKLFF. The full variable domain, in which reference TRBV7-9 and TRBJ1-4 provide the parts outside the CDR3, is DTGVSQNPRHKITKRGQNVTFRCDPISEHNRLYWYRQTLGQGPEFLTYFQNEAQLEKSRLLSDRFSAERPKGSFSTLEIQRTEQGDSAMYLCASSNDRSYAGKLFFGSGTQLSVL.

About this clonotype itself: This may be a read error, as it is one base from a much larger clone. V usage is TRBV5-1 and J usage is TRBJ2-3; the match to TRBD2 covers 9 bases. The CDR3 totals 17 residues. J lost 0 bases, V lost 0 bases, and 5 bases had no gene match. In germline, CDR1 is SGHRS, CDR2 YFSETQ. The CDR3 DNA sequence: TGCGCCAGCAGCTTGGGACTAGCGGACGCTAGCACAGATACGCAGTATTTT. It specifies CASSLGLADASTDTQYF.

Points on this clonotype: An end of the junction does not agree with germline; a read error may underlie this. This chain's CDR3 is CASRGTGQGTQYF. CDR3 coding DNA: TGTGCCAGCAGAGGGACAGGCCAAGGGACCCAGTACTTC. This chain uses TRBV11-2 with TRBJ2-5, with TRBD1 identical over 8 bases. The CDR3 totals 13 residues. The germline CDR1 and CDR2 sequences are SGHAT and FQNNGV.

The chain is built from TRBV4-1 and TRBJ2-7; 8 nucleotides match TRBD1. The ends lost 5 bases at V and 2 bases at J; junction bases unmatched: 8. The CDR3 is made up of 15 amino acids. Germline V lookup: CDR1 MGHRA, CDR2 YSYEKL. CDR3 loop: CASSYRTGYAYEQYF. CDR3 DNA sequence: TGCGCCAGCAGCTATCGGACAGGGTATGCCTACGAGCAGTACTTC.

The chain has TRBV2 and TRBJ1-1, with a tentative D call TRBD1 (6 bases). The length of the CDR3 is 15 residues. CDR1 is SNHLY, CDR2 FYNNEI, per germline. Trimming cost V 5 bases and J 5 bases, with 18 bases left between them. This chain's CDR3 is CASSYRTGFFTEAFF. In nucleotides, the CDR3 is TGTGCCAGCAGTTATAGAACAGGGTTCTTTACTGAAGCTTTCTTT.

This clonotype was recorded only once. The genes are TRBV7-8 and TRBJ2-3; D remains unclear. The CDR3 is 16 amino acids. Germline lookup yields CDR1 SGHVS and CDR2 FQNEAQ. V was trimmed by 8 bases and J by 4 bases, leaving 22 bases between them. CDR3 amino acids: CASGSSTWYGADTQYF. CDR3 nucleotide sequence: TGTGCCAGCGGCTCCTCGACGTGGTATGGGGCAGATACGCAGTATTTT.

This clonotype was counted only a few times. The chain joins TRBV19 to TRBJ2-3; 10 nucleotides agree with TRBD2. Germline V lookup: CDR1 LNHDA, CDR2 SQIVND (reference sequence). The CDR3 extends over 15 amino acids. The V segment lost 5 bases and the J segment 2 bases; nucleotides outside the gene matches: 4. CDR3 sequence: CASSQTSGVTDTQYF. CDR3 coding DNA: TGTGCCAGTAGTCAAACTAGCGGGGTCACAGATACGCAGTATTTT.

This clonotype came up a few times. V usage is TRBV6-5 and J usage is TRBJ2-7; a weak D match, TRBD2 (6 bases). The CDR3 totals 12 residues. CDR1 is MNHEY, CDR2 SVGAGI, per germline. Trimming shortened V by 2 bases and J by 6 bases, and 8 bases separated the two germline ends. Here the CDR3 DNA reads TGTGCCAGCAGTTACGGGGGGACCGAGCAGTACTTC. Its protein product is CASSYGGTEQYF.

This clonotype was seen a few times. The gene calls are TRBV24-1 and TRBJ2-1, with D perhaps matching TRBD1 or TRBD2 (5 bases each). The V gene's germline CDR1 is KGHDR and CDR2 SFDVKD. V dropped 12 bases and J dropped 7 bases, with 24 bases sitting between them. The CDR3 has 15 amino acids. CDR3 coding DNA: TGTGCCGCGGCCAACCCTGCCGGGACGCAAAATGAGCAGTTCTTC. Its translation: CAAANPAGTQNEQFF.

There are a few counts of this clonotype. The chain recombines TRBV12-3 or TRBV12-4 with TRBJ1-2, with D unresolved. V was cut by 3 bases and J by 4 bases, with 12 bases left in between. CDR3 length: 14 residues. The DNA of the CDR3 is TGTGCCAGCAGTTTGAGGCCGGAAATCTATGGCTACACCTTC. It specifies CASSLRPEIYGYTF.

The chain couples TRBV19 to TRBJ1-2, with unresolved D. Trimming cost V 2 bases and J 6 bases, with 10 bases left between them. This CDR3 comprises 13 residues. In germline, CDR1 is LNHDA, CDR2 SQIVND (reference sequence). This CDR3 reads CASSIFLWDGYTF. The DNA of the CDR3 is TGTGCCAGTAGTATATTCTTATGGGATGGCTACACCTTC.